A single sample is the source of the 29 T cell receptor beta chains below, sequenced in a study of regulatory T cells in long-lasting Graves disease. Time point reported: newly diagnosed GD, antithyroid drugs for less than 3 months. TCR sequences were obtained from RNA taken from PBMCs. Construction of TCR beta libraries relied on iRepertoire HTBI primers and on Arm-PCR targeting CDR3 regions. MiXCR was run by TCRdb on the multiplex PCR reads, yielding one entry per CDR3 protein. The sample carries some 320,000 distinct CDR3 sequences, 18% recorded once. This sample comprised peripheral blood mononuclear cells (PBMCs), obtained at new diagnosis, from a patient treated with antithyroid drugs. These receptors were taken from a female donor with Graves disease.

J is TRBJ1-2 and V is TRBV27; 10 bases are shared with TRBD1. The CDR3 extends over 16 amino acids. V shed 5 bases, J shed 1 base, and the junction held 7 bases outside the gene matches. Per the germline V gene, CDR1 is MNHEY and CDR2 is SMNVEV (reference sequence). CDR3 protein: CASSVQGQGINYGYTF. DNA of the CDR3: TGTGCCAGCAGTGTCCAGGGACAGGGGATTAACTATGGCTACACCTTC.

This clonotype has a count of ten or more. This chain links TRBV27 with TRBJ1-6, with a tentative D call TRBD1 (5 bases). The germline CDR1 and CDR2 sequences are MNHEY and SMNVEV (reference sequence). This CDR3 comprises 14 residues. Trimming took off 2 bases at V and 7 bases at J, with 9 bases between the two ends. The CDR3 region is CASSLQGWNSPLHF. Written as DNA, the CDR3 is TGTGCCAGCAGTTTACAGGGCTGGAATTCACCCCTCCACTTT.

This clonotype has only one observation. The chain employs TRBV6-2 or TRBV6-3 and TRBJ1-6; possibly TRBD1 for D (6 bases). The CDR3 is 16 residues long. Trimming shortened V by 2 bases and J by 6 bases, and 14 bases separated the two germline ends. CDR1 is MNHEY, CDR2 SVGEGT, per germline. The CDR3 DNA is TGTGCCAGCAGTTACGTGACAGGTGGGGGTAATTCACCCCTCCACTTT. Translation gives CASSYVTGGGNSPLHF.

The V gene is TRBV24-1, the J gene TRBJ2-1; D possibly corresponds to TRBD2 (5 bases). The CDR3 length is 16 residues. Germline V gene data show CDR1 as KGHDR and CDR2 as SFDVKD. With 4 bases removed from V and 8 bases from J, the gap between germline ends came to 20 bases. This CDR3 is CATSDPHYEGIDEQFF. The CDR3 DNA reads as TGTGCCACCAGTGACCCGCACTATGAGGGCATCGATGAGCAGTTCTTC.

The CDR3 region is CASSLGQGAIDTEAFF. Written as DNA, the CDR3 is TGTGCCAGCAGCTTAGGGCAGGGGGCGATAGACACTGAAGCTTTCTTT. This chain connects TRBV7-9 to TRBJ1-1; 8 bases are shared with TRBD1. The CDR3 totals 16 residues. Germline V gene data show CDR1 as SEHNR and CDR2 as FQNEAQ (reference sequence). J was trimmed by 3 bases and V by 1 base; bases with no gene match: 7.

The chain links TRBV5-1 to TRBJ2-1; 7 positions agree with TRBD2. The CDR3 loop spans 15 amino acids. Germline V lookup: CDR1 SGHRS, CDR2 YFSETQ. J lost 1 base, V lost 6 bases, and 7 bases had no gene match. The CDR3 sequence: CASTRDGGSYNEQFF. CDR3 in DNA: TGCGCCAGCACCCGCGACGGGGGGTCCTACAATGAGCAGTTCTTC. Full variable domain (remainder filled in from reference TRBV5-1 and TRBJ2-1): KAGVTQTPRYLIKTRGQQVTLSCSPISGHRSVSWYQQTPGQGLQFLFEYFSETQRNKGNFPGRFSGRQFSNSRSEMNVSTLELGDSALYLCASTRDGGSYNEQFFGPGTRLTVL.

The table lists this clonotype with many counts. J is TRBJ2-7 and V is TRBV12-3 or TRBV12-4; D unresolved. Deletions cut 1 base from V and 2 bases from J, with 9 bases between. CDR3 size: 14 residues. CDR3 protein: CASSLGTETYEQYF. As DNA, the CDR3 is TGTGCCAGCAGTTTAGGGACCGAAACCTACGAGCAGTACTTC.

This clonotype came up many times. The chain carries TRBV28 and TRBJ1-5; the D is unclear. V was trimmed by 5 bases and J by 1 base, leaving 15 bases between them. The V gene's germline CDR1 is MDHEN and CDR2 SYDVKM. The CDR3 is 16 residues long. The CDR3 region is CASSPPGLGSNQPQHF. The DNA for the CDR3 is TGTGCCAGCAGTCCCCCCGGTCTGGGGAGCAATCAGCCCCAGCATTTT. Variable domain in full (rest from reference TRBV28 and TRBJ1-5): DVKVTQSSRYLVKRTGEKVFLECVQDMDHENMFWYRQDPGLGLRLIYFSYDVKMKEKGDIPEGYSVSREKKERFSLILESASTNQTSMYLCASSPPGLGSNQPQHFGDGTRLSIL.

This clonotype has at least ten counts. The DNA for the CDR3 is TGTGCCAGCAGCCGGCAGGGGAGGGAGACCCAGTACTTC. Its protein product is CASSRQGRETQYF. This rearrangement joins TRBV14 to TRBJ2-5; D possibly matches TRBD1 or TRBD2 (6 bases each). Deletions cut 4 bases from V and 5 bases from J, with 11 bases between. The CDR3 covers 13 residues. Germline CDR1 reads SGHDN; CDR2 reads FVKESK.

Notes on this clonotype: One base away lies a much larger clone, so this may be a sequencing read error. The chain's CDR3 is CASSIKSTVMNTEAFF. CDR3 nucleotide sequence: TGTGCCAGTAGTATTAAATCGACAGTGATGAACACTGAAGCTTTCTTT. This sequence joins TRBV19 and TRBJ1-1; D is possibly TRBD1 (5 bases). CDR1 and CDR2 from the germline V gene are LNHDA and SQIVND (reference sequence). The CDR3 is 16 residues long. V was pared by 3 bases and J by 0 bases, with 14 bases between. Variable domain in full (rest from reference TRBV19 and TRBJ1-1): DGGITQSPKYLFRKEGQNVTLSCEQNLNHDAMYWYRQDPGQGLRLIYYSQIVNDFQKGDIAEGYSVSREKKESFPLTVTSAQKNPTAFYLCASSIKSTVMNTEAFFGQGTRLTVV.

This clonotype has ten or more counts. The chain has TRBV11-3 and TRBJ1-2, with D possibly being TRBD1 (5 bases). This CDR3 comprises 13 residues. Trimming took 2 bases from V and 6 from J, leaving 10 bases between them. Germline CDR1 SGHNT, CDR2 YENEEA. CDR3 in amino acids: CASSLQQGDGYTF. DNA for the CDR3: TGTGCCAGCAGCTTACAGCAGGGAGATGGCTACACCTTC.

This clonotype occurred many times. V and J are TRBV2 and TRBJ2-7, with 8 bases lining up with TRBD2. The CDR3 spans 14 residues. Looked up from germline, CDR1 is SNHLY and CDR2 is FYNNEI. Trimming cost V 4 bases and J 2 bases; bases outside gene matches: 4. The CDR3 DNA reads as TGTGCCAGCAGTGTTAGCGGGACCACCTACGAGCAGTACTTC. It encodes CASSVSGTTYEQYF. The full variable domain, with the rest looked up from reference TRBV2 and TRBJ2-7, is EPEVTQTPSHQVTQMGQEVILRCVPISNHLYFYWYRQILGQKVEFLVSFYNNEISEKSEIFDDQFSVERPDGSNFTLKIRSTKLEDSAMYFCASSVSGTTYEQYFGPGTRLTVT.

As to this clonotype: A much larger clonotype is one base distant, so this may be a read error. The chain carries TRBV24-1 and TRBJ2-5; TRBD1 is a possible D gene (5 bases). Gene TRBJ2-7 matches the end of the DNA better, so the J call may be wrong. From germline, CDR1 is KGHDR and CDR2 SFDVKD. The CDR3 runs 13 residues. CDR3 nucleotides: TGTGCCACCAGTGATGCCCCGACAGACGAGCAGTACTTC. Translation: CATSDAPTDEQYF.

This clonotype was found many times. The chain uses TRBV2 and TRBJ2-1, with D possibly TRBD1 on 6 matching bases. Looked up from germline, CDR1 is SNHLY and CDR2 is FYNNEI. This CDR3 has 15 residues. Trimming cost V 4 bases and J 3 bases, with 13 bases left between them. CDR3 amino acids: CASSVQGRGYNEQFF. CDR3 nucleotides: TGTGCCAGCAGTGTTCAGGGCAGGGGCTACAATGAGCAGTTCTTC.

This clonotype was observed at least ten times. The chain joins TRBV6-1 to TRBJ2-1; D is perhaps TRBD2 (7 bases). With 7 bases removed from V and 7 bases from J, the gap between germline ends came to 11 bases. CDR3 length: 12 amino acids. In germline, CDR1 is MNHNS, CDR2 SASEGT. The CDR3 DNA follows: TGTGCCAGCAAAAAGGGGGGGAATGAGCAGTTCTTC. This sequence encodes CASKKGGNEQFF.

This clonotype was seen ten or more times. The chain is built from TRBV7-9 and TRBJ2-1; D possibly corresponds to TRBD1 (6 bases). The CDR3 runs to 11 residues. V dropped 6 bases and J dropped 12 bases, with 12 bases sitting between them. Looked up from germline, CDR1 is SEHNR and CDR2 is FQNEAQ (reference sequence). The CDR3 nucleotides are TGTGCCAGCAGTGGAGAGGACAGGCAGTTCTTC. Its translation is CASSGEDRQFF.

Remarks on this clonotype: This may be a read error: a much more frequent sequence differs by one nucleotide. V is TRBV7-3 and J is TRBJ2-1, with 11 bases fitting TRBD2. CDR3 length equals 20 residues. The germline gives CDR1 SGHTA, CDR2 FQGTGA. J lost 5 bases, V lost 4 bases, and 19 bases had no gene match. This CDR3 reads CASSSIEGGLAGGRDNEQFF. The CDR3 coding sequence is TGTGCCAGCAGCTCAATAGAGGGTGGGCTAGCGGGAGGCAGGGACAATGAGCAGTTCTTC.

Regarding this clonotype: A read error may be the cause here, since a much bigger clone is one base away. The CDR3 nucleotides are TGTGCCATCAGTGAGAAAGCGGGATGGGGTGAGCAGTACTTC. Its translation: CAISEKAGWGEQYF. The chain has TRBV10-3 and TRBJ2-5; 7 bases map to TRBD2. Trimming cost V 2 bases and J 11 bases; bases outside gene matches: 11. The germline gives CDR1 ENHRY, CDR2 SYGVKD. This CDR3 is built from 14 residues.

This clonotype turned up a few times. It is likely a read error: a sequence one base away is far more abundant. The chain links TRBV6-6 to TRBJ2-1; 10 bases match TRBD2. The CDR3 consists of 19 residues. Germline V CDR1 and CDR2: MNHNY, SVGAGI (reference sequence). Unmatched junction bases numbered 9, after V lost 0 bases and J lost 1 base. CDR3 sequence reads: CASSYSFTSGESSYNEQFF. In DNA form, the CDR3 reads TGTGCCAGCAGTTACTCGTTTACTAGCGGGGAATCGTCCTACAATGAGCAGTTCTTC.

CDR3 sequence reads: CASGTQGTYGYTF. The CDR3 nucleotides are TGTGCCAGCGGGACTCAGGGGACCTATGGCTACACCTTC. The rearrangement links TRBV7-9 to TRBJ1-2; D might be TRBD1 (6 bases). Germline CDR1 and CDR2: SEHNR and FQNEAQ (reference sequence). Trimming left V 8 bases short and J 4 bases short, with 14 bases between. The CDR3 spans 13 residues.

The table lists this clonotype with many counts. V is TRBV2 and J is TRBJ2-3; D is unresolved. V was pared by 5 bases and J by 1 base, with 25 bases between. Germline-derived CDR1 and CDR2 are SNHLY and FYNNEI. The CDR3 is 19 amino acids. The CDR3 bases are TGTGCCAGCAGTCCTGGGGTCCTGGGCGTCCAGCTCGGCACAGATACGCAGTATTTT. This translates into CASSPGVLGVQLGTDTQYF.

This clonotype was counted once. This sequence joins TRBV27 and TRBJ2-2; a weak D match, TRBD1 (6 bases). Germline V gene data show CDR1 as MNHEY and CDR2 as SMNVEV (reference sequence). V was pared by 1 base and J by 3 bases, with 9 bases between. This CDR3 is built from 15 residues. The CDR3 here is CASSLYPGDTGELFF. CDR3 sequence (DNA): TGTGCCAGCAGTTTATACCCAGGGGACACCGGGGAGCTGTTTTTT.

Note on this clonotype: A much bigger clone sits one base away, suggesting this may be a read error. The chain employs TRBV6-1 and TRBJ2-7; 8 positions agree with TRBD2. After removal of 6 bases from V and 5 bases from J, the junction contained 9 bases not matched to a gene. The CDR3 runs 14 residues. From germline, CDR1 is MNHNS and CDR2 SASEGT. The CDR3 region has the DNA TGTGCCAGCAGCCCGAGGGGTAGCGGGGACGAGCAGTACTTC. Amino acid sequence: CASSPRGSGDEQYF.

This clonotype occurred a few times. The chain has TRBV7-9 and TRBJ1-5; possibly TRBD1 for D (5 bases). Germline CDR1 and CDR2: SEHNR and FQNEAQ (reference sequence). Trimming removed 0 bases at V and 6 bases at J, with 9 bases between. This CDR3 is built from 14 residues. The CDR3 here is CASSLAGESQPQHF. The CDR3 nucleotides read TGTGCCAGCAGCTTAGCAGGGGAAAGTCAGCCCCAGCATTTT.

The sample holds a few counts of this clonotype. The chain employs TRBV7-8 and TRBJ2-7, with D possibly being TRBD1 (5 bases). The CDR3 contains 15 residues. Germline-derived CDR1 and CDR2 are SGHVS and FQNEAQ. V lost 4 bases, J lost 5 bases, and 18 bases lay in between. Written as DNA, the CDR3 is TGTGCCAGCAGCTCGACCAGGGATCCGGGCCACGAGCAGTACTTC. Translation: CASSSTRDPGHEQYF.

This clonotype was detected ten times or more. The chain links TRBV27 to TRBJ2-1; TRBD2 aligns across 7 bases. The length of the CDR3 is 17 residues. Germline V lookup: CDR1 MNHEY, CDR2 SMNVEV (reference sequence). V lost 3 bases, J lost 4 bases, and 12 bases stayed unmatched. The CDR3 region has the DNA TGTGCCAGCAGTTTGTTGCTCGTGGGAGGGCCATACAATGAGCAGTTCTTC. This sequence encodes CASSLLLVGGPYNEQFF.

This clonotype was seen repeatedly, ten times or more. The chain links TRBV10-3 to TRBJ2-7; 8 nucleotides align to TRBD2. The V segment lost 0 bases and the J segment 3 bases; nucleotides outside the gene matches: 10. The CDR3 contains 17 residues. Germline assignment: CDR1 ENHRY and CDR2 SYGVKD. The CDR3 sequence is CAISESARGGDHYEQYF. In nucleotides, the CDR3 is TGTGCCATCAGTGAGTCAGCCCGGGGGGGAGATCACTACGAGCAGTACTTC.

This clonotype was recorded many times. The J gene is TRBJ2-1, the V gene TRBV2, with 11 bases matching TRBD2. From germline, CDR1 is SNHLY and CDR2 FYNNEI. Trimming took 6 bases from V and 7 from J; bases not matched to a gene: 5. This CDR3 comprises 14 residues. The CDR3 here is CASRQLAGGNEQFF. CDR3 coding DNA: TGTGCCAGCAGACAGCTAGCGGGAGGAAATGAGCAGTTCTTC.

This clonotype came up many times. The chain joins TRBV27 to TRBJ1-5; D unclear. V was clipped by 8 bases and J by 0 bases, with 8 bases between them. The germline CDR1 and CDR2 sequences are MNHEY and SMNVEV (reference sequence). This CDR3 is 13 amino acids long. CDR3 sequence reads: CASGRYSNQPQHF. CDR3 DNA: TGTGCCAGCGGACGGTATAGCAATCAGCCCCAGCATTTT.